This note documents a single T cell receptor beta chain sequence. Clones were read by immunoSEQ multiplex PCR, and TCRdb kept only the in-frame ones, dropping some. The data show roughly 60,000 clones, with roughly nine tenths seen just once and 11% to 15% held by the top ten. These data originate in a study of OX40 agonist ivuxolimab in advanced cancers. Germline CDR1 and CDR2: SEHNR and FQNEAQ (reference sequence). This CDR3 region has 16 residues. Deletions cut 1 base from V and 3 bases from J, with 15 bases between. This sequence originates from an adult with an advanced solid tumor such as melanoma, head and neck, liver or kidney cancer. The rearrangement uses TRBV7-9 and TRBJ1-1; D is perhaps TRBD1 (6 bases). This material consisted of CD4+ or CD8+ T cells sorted from blood, taken in a trial of the OX40 agonist ivuxolimab. DNA for the CDR3: TGTGCCAGCAGCTTAGTAACGGGCAGGGGACACACTGAAGCTTTCTTT. Translating gives CASSLVTGRGHTEAFF.